This T cell receptor (beta chain) was documented in a study of T cell responses to AZD1222 COVID-19 vaccine. Study findings and constraints: An increase in Spike-specific TCR breadth and depth was observed after two AZD1222 doses. Researchers took repertoire samples only after the peak T cell response had come. The donors showed a predominance of white British ancestry and of females, with possible underestimation of clonal diversity. Baseline serology detected seropositivity in only six AZD1222 recipients.

The repertoire was sequenced with immunoSEQ multiplex PCR; TCRdb's copy has only in-frame clones and lacks some. The data show some 180,000 clones, roughly nine tenths seen once. About this clone itself: Its antigen remains unidentified.

The germline V gene encodes CDR1 LNHDA and CDR2 SQIVND (reference sequence). The CDR3 extends over 14 amino acids. Trimming left V 5 bases short and J 0 bases short, with 8 bases between. The chain has TRBV19 and TRBJ1-3, with a weak D call TRBD1 (6 bases). Here the sequenced sample was peripheral blood, taken 28 days after the second dose of the MenACWY control vaccine. The sequence was collected from an adult who received the MenACWY meningococcal vaccine as a control. In nucleotides, the CDR3 is TGTGCCAGTAGTGGACAGTTCTCTGGAAACACCATATATTTT. Amino acid sequence: CASSGQFSGNTIYF.